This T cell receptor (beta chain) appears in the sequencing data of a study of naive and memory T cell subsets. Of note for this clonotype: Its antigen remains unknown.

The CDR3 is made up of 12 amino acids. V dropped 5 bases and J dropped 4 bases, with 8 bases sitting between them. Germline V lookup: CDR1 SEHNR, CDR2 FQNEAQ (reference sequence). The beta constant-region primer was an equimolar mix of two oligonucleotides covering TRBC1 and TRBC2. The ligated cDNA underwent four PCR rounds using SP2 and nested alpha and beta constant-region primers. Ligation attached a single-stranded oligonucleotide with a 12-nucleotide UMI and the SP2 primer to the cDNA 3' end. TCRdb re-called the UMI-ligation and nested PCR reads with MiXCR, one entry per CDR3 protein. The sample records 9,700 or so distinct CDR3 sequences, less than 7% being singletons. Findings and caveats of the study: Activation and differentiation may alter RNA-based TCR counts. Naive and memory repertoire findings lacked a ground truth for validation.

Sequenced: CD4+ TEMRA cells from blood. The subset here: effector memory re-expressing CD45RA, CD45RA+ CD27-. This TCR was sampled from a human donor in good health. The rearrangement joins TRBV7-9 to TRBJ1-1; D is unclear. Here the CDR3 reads CASSLISTEAFF. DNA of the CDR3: TGTGCCAGCAGCCTCATTAGCACTGAAGCTTTCTTT. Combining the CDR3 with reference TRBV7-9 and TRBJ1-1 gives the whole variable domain DTGVSQNPRHKITKRGQNVTFRCDPISEHNRLYWYRQTLGQGPEFLTYFQNEAQLEKSRLLSDRFSAERPKGSFSTLEIQRTEQGDSAMYLCASSLISTEAFFGQGTRLTVV.